Given below is one T cell receptor beta chain in context. The data derive from a study of OX40 agonist ivuxolimab in advanced cancers. TCRdb keeps only in-frame clones here, not all; method: immunoSEQ multiplex PCR. The data show about 18,000 clones, 65% to 75% seen once. The CDR3 runs 15 residues. CDR1 and CDR2 from the germline V gene are SGHRS and YFSETQ. This sequence originates from an adult with an advanced solid tumor such as melanoma, head and neck, liver or kidney cancer. The chain joins TRBV5-1 to TRBJ2-5; D perhaps matches TRBD2 (5 bases). The J call may be incorrect, as the DNA end agrees better with TRBJ2-7. The sequenced sample was CD4+ or CD8+ T cells sorted from blood, obtained in a trial of the OX40 agonist ivuxolimab. CDR3 residues: CASSLAGGGGYEQYF. The DNA of the CDR3 is TGCGCCAGCAGCTTGGCCGGAGGAGGAGGCTACGAGCAGTACTTC.